This TCR beta chain was retrieved from a study of T cells in Graves' hyperthyroidism and ophthalmopathy. Overall study findings and caveats: The model anticipated ophthalmopathy a median around 6 months pre-onset.

RNA transcripts provided the source from which TCR beta CDR3 regions were amplified. A first-round RT-PCR of the TCR CDR3 used the HTBI primer set. TCRdb ran MiXCR on the multiplex PCR reads and lists one entry per CDR3 protein. The data show 550,000 to 850,000 distinct CDR3 sequences, approximately 18% seen once. Reasons for excluding patients were uncontrolled infection, other autoimmune disease, pregnancy or lactation. This clonotype was counted a few times. No antigen is known for it. V lost 1 base and J 7 bases, leaving 22 bases between the germline ends. The CDR3 extends over 17 amino acids. Sample: blood. The genes are TRBV12-3 or TRBV12-4 and TRBJ1-2; D might be TRBD1 (5 bases). The clonotype comes from a woman between 50 and 59 years old with Graves' hyperthyroidism that later progressed to Graves' ophthalmopathy. CDR3 nucleotides: TGTGCCAGCAGTTTAGGGCTGGGGCCAAGGGGTGATATTGGCTACACCTTC. Translation: CASSLGLGPRGDIGYTF.